This T cell receptor (beta chain) was captured in a study of siplizumab effects on memory and regulatory T cells. This CDR3 is 12 amino acids long. Trimming took off 3 bases at V and 2 bases at J, with 4 bases between the two ends. The germline gives CDR1 ENHRY, CDR2 SYGVKD. Clones were sequenced by immunoSEQ multiplex PCR, and TCRdb holds only the in-frame ones, with some missing. The sample has about 91,000 clones, more than 85% seen once. The sequenced material came from CD8+ T cells sorted from blood. The chain is built from TRBV10-3 and TRBJ1-1; D is unclear. The source of this sequence is a human donor in good health. The CDR3 here is CAISDENTEAFF. The CDR3 nucleotides are TGTGCCATCAGTGACGAAAACACTGAAGCTTTCTTT.